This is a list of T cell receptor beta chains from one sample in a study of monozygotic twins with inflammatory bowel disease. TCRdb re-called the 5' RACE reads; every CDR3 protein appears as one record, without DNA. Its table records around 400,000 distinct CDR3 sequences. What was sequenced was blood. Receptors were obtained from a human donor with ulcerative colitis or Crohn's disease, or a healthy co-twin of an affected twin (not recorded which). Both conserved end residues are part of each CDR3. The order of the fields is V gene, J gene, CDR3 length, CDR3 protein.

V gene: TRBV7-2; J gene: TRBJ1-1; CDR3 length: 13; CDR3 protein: CASSFTGTGEAFF
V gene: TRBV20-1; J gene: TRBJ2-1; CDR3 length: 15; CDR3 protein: CSAGGQVGPYNEQFF
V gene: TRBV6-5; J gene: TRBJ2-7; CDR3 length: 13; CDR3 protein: CASSSDVFYEQYF
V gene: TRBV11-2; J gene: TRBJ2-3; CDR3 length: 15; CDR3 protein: CASSLLGVSTDTQYF
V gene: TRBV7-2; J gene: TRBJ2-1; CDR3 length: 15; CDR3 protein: CASSRNSRLVGEQFF
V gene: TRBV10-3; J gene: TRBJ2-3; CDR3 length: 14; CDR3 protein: CAISVAGTADTQYF
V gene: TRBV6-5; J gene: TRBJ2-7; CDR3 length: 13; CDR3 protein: CATWTGKSYEQYF
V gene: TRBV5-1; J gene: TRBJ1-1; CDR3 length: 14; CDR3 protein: CASSLDPSNTEAFF
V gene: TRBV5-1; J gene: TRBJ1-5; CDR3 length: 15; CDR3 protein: CASSLAGGGGQPQHF
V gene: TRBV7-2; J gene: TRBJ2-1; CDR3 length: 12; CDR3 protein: CASSLVHNEQFF